This T cell receptor beta chain comes out of a study of OX40 agonist ivuxolimab in advanced cancers. Study details: Patients in the trial were receiving intravenous ivuxolimab every 2 weeks, at doses of 0.01 to 10 mg/kg. Patients were roughly 81% male with ages roughly 20 to 85, mean 60.

Note on this clone: Other DNA sequences within the sample encode an identical CDR3.

Blood samples were obtained at baseline, cycle 4 day 1, and cycle 7 day 1. The CDR3 is 14 residues long. The V gene's germline CDR1 is SGHTA and CDR2 FQGNSA. Trimming pared 1 base from V and 4 bases from J, leaving 11 bases between. Profiling relied on immunoSEQ multiplex PCR, and the TCRdb table lists in-frame clones only, not all of them. This repertoire shows roughly 100,000 clones, about four fifths found once; its top ten account for more than 1.4%. The material sequenced was CD4+ or CD8+ T cells sorted from blood, taken in a trial of the OX40 agonist ivuxolimab. The chain links TRBV7-2 to TRBJ2-7; TRBD2 is a possible D gene (7 bases). The TCR sequence derives from an adult with an advanced solid tumor such as melanoma, head and neck, liver or kidney cancer. In DNA, the CDR3 is TGTGCCAGCAGCTTAGGGGGGGGCACGTACGAGCAGTACTTC. Translated: CASSLGGGTYEQYF.